The T cell receptor beta chain under discussion was sequenced for a study of T cell clones after liver transplantation. Profiling relied on immunoSEQ multiplex PCR, and the TCRdb table lists in-frame clones only, not all of them. Here the sample spans 55,000 to 80,000 clones, about 88% being singletons. This clone has just one count. The sequencing here drew on CD4+ T cells from blood, taken before liver transplant. The TCR comes from a human donor who received a liver transplant.

CDR3 DNA sequence: TGCGCCAGCAGTGATGCCCAGGGGGCAGATGAAAAACTGTTTTTT. Translation: CASSDAQGADEKLFF. The chain links TRBV5-1 to TRBJ1-4; 8 nucleotides agree with TRBD1. This CDR3 has 15 residues. CDR1 and CDR2 (germline): SGHRS, YFSETQ. The V segment lost 5 bases and the J segment 6 bases; nucleotides outside the gene matches: 9.